This TCR beta chain came from a study of blood T cells in healthy people across ages. General observations from the study: Comparison with aged donors showed that long-lived donors had more naive CD4+ cells and higher diversity.

A second PCR of about 7 to 12 cycles used a sample-barcoded 5' primer and a J-beta primer mix. Sequencing yielded, for each sample, at least 3 million paired-end reads carrying CDR3. TCRdb re-derived calls from the 5' RACE reads in MiXCR, one entry per CDR3 protein. This sample carries roughly 680,000 distinct CDR3 sequences, 40% to 65% of them seen once, and the ten largest clones take 13%. This CDR3 contains 14 residues. The germline V gene encodes CDR1 SGHRS and CDR2 YFSETQ. The V gene end was trimmed by 0 bases and the J gene end by 5 bases; junction bases not matched to a gene: 3. Concerning this clonotype itself: Its antigen remains unknown.

Sequencing was carried out using blood. The V gene is TRBV5-1, the J gene TRBJ2-7; 9 bases are a match to TRBD2. The sequence was obtained from a woman older than 75 in good health. CDR3 bases: TGCGCCAGCAGCTTGGTTAGCGGGGGAGACGAGCAGTACTTC. Protein product: CASSLVSGGDEQYF. The whole variable domain, filled in from reference TRBV5-1 and TRBJ2-7, reads KAGVTQTPRYLIKTRGQQVTLSCSPISGHRSVSWYQQTPGQGLQFLFEYFSETQRNKGNFPGRFSGRQFSNSRSEMNVSTLELGDSALYLCASSLVSGGDEQYFGPGTRLTVT.